These T cell receptor beta chains were read from a single sample in a study of CD8 T cells in Susac syndrome. TCRdb re-called the immunoSEQ multiplex PCR reads through MiXCR, storing one row per CDR3 protein. The table includes more than 150,000 distinct CDR3 sequences, more than 90% detected once. The specimen was CD4+ T cells from PBMCs. These receptors originate from a human donor in good health. Both conserved end residues are trimmed from each CDR3. Each record gives: J gene, V gene, CDR3 protein.

TRBJ1-5	TRBV5-1	ASSLSGGAQPQH
TRBJ1-6	TRBV9	ASSVAAVDSPLH
TRBJ1-6	TRBV3-1	ASSQVGASPLH
TRBJ1-2	TRBV29-1	SSRQGSTGNYGYT
TRBJ2-7	TRBV9	ASSVGRQGLYEQY
TRBJ2-5	TRBV12-3/TRBV12-4	ASSADSYQETQY
TRBJ1-6	TRBV5-1	ASSLKENSPLH
TRBJ2-5	TRBV4-3	ASSQDRTSGQETQY
TRBJ2-2	TRBV6-2/TRBV6-3	ASSYSPRASGELF
TRBJ2-7	TRBV29-1	SVEGPAARREQY
TRBJ1-5	TRBV7-9	ASSRDSRNQPQH
TRBJ1-5	TRBV25-1	ASSAQGTGQPQH
TRBJ2-1	TRBV19	ASSHRGGSYNEQF
TRBJ2-7	TRBV20-1	SATSFASGTYEQY
TRBJ1-5	TRBV6-5	ASSDRRQPQH
TRBJ2-5	TRBV11-2	ASGTLARSEETQY
TRBJ2-1	TRBV6-5	ASSFYNEQF
TRBJ2-1	TRBV4-2	ASSQLDLNWQF
TRBJ1-1	TRBV12-5	ASVPPGAEMNTEAF
TRBJ1-6	TRBV16	ASSPRQGERYNSPLH
TRBJ2-5	TRBV2	ASSEVKETQY
TRBJ1-2	TRBV5-1	ASRQGMLQPGYT